This TCR beta chain came from a study of cytomegalovirus exposure and HLA in healthy donors. Losses at the gene ends were 7 bases for V and 7 bases for J; bases not matched to a gene: 6. Germline V gene lookup returns CDR1 MGHDK and CDR2 SYGVNS. This CDR3 comprises 12 residues. The PCR made use of 60 Vbeta and 13 Jbeta primers. Profiled with immunoSEQ multiplex PCR; TCRdb holds only in-frame clones, not every one. The sample contains some 150,000 clones, around 65% of which appear only once. The sample comprised PBMCs. The V gene is TRBV25-1, the J gene TRBJ1-2; 7 bases are a match to TRBD1. The sequence was obtained from a woman between 25 and 40 years old in good health and CMV-seropositive. CDR3 sequence: CASTEGAGGYTF. The DNA of the CDR3 is TGTGCCAGCACGGAGGGGGCAGGTGGCTACACCTTC.